A single sample is the source of the 14 T cell receptor beta chains below, sequenced in a study of T cells in Graves' hyperthyroidism and ophthalmopathy. Amplified regions were TCR beta CDR3 sequences from RNA transcripts. Researchers ran a first-round RT-PCR on the TCR CDR3 using the HTBI primer set. TCRdb processed the multiplex PCR reads anew with MiXCR; each CDR3 protein has one entry. In the table there are about 280,000 distinct CDR3 sequences, 20% to 30% of which are singletons. What was sequenced was blood. These receptors were collected from a man aged 40-55 years with Graves' hyperthyroidism that later progressed to Graves' ophthalmopathy.

Remarks on this clonotype: The junction departs from germline at one end; a sequencing error may be responsible. J is TRBJ2-7 and V is TRBV12-3 or TRBV12-4, with D tentatively TRBD1 (6 bases). The CDR3 has 13 amino acids. CDR3 in amino acids: CASSPGHLYERYF. DNA for the CDR3: TGTGCCAGCAGCCCGGGACACCTCTACGAGCGGTACTTC.

This clonotype was picked up many times. This chain joins TRBV28 and TRBJ2-7; the match to TRBD2 covers 8 bases. The CDR3 extends over 15 amino acids. CDR1 and CDR2 (germline): MDHEN, SYDVKM. Trimming cost V 8 bases and J 2 bases; bases outside gene matches: 11. The CDR3 nucleotides are TGTGCCAGCGTACTTACCTCGGGACTAGCCTACGAGCAGTACTTC. This gives the protein CASVLTSGLAYEQYF.

In its sample, this clonotype was seen many times. The chain couples TRBV6-1 to TRBJ2-7; D could derive from TRBD1 or TRBD2 (5 bases each). CDR1 and CDR2 from the germline V gene are MNHNS and SASEGT. V was clipped by 1 base and J by 5 bases, with 18 bases between them. There are 16 residues in the CDR3. The CDR3 DNA sequence: TGTGCCAGCAGTGAAGGCCCCGGGACGCCGTCTCACGAGCAGTACTTC. As protein: CASSEGPGTPSHEQYF.

The sample holds many counts of this clonotype. V usage is TRBV6-5 and J usage is TRBJ2-7; 9 positions match TRBD1. This CDR3 region has 15 residues. Germline V lookup: CDR1 MNHEY, CDR2 SVGAGI. J gave up 6 bases and V 1 base, and 7 bases lay outside the gene matches. CDR3 bases: TGTGCCAGCAGTTACTTGGACAGGGGTCGGAGCGAGCAGTACTTC. Encoded protein: CASSYLDRGRSEQYF.

This sequence joins TRBV24-1 and TRBJ1-1, with 7 bases aligning to TRBD1. The CDR3 contains 13 residues. Germline values: CDR1 KGHDR, CDR2 SFDVKD. The V and J ends lost 4 bases and 6 bases, in that order; junction bases with no gene match: 4. Written as DNA, the CDR3 is TGTGCCACCAGTGACCCAGGGACAGCTGAAGCTTTCTTT. It encodes CATSDPGTAEAFF.

At least ten counts were recorded for this clonotype. The CDR3 sequence is CSVDIGDGYTF. The CDR3 bases are TGCAGCGTTGATATAGGGGACGGCTACACCTTC. J is TRBJ1-2 and V is TRBV29-1, with D maybe TRBD1 (5 bases). V gave up 3 bases and J gave up 8 bases, with 10 bases separating them. Per the germline V gene, CDR1 is SQVTM and CDR2 is ANQGSEA. This CDR3 contains 11 residues. Full variable domain (outside the CDR3, taken from reference TRBV29-1 and TRBJ1-2): SAVISQKPSRDICQRGTSLTIQCQVDSQVTMMFWYRQQPGQSLTLIATANQGSEATYESGFVIDKFPISRPNLTFSTLTVSNMSPEDSSIYLCSVDIGDGYTFGSGTRLTVV.

The table lists this clonotype with many counts. The junction departs from germline at one end; a sequencing error may be responsible. The chain combines TRBV7-9 with TRBJ1-2, with TRBD1 as a possible D gene (5 bases). Germline-derived CDR1 and CDR2 are SEHNR and FQNEAQ (reference sequence). CDR3 length equals 14 residues. The CDR3 coding sequence is TGTGCCAGCAGCTTCGAGGGGTCAGCCTATGGCTGCACCTTC. It specifies CASSFEGSAYGCTF.

This clonotype has a handful of counts. The rearrangement joins TRBV11-1 to TRBJ2-2; D gene unclear. Between the trimmed V and J ends, which lost 0 bases and 7 bases, there was a span of 3 bases. The CDR3 runs to 12 residues. Per the germline V gene, CDR1 is SGHAT and CDR2 is FQDESV (reference sequence). CDR3 coding DNA: TGTGCCAGCAGCTTAGCGCTCGGGGAGCTGTTTTTT. Amino acids: CASSLALGELFF.

This clonotype was observed many times. The chain joins TRBV13 to TRBJ2-7, with 8 positions matching TRBD2. Trimming took 4 bases from V and 5 from J; bases not matched to a gene: 13. In germline, CDR1 is PRHDT, CDR2 FYEKMQ (reference sequence). This CDR3 has 16 residues. In nucleotides, the CDR3 is TGTGCCAGCAGCTCCCTCGGGAGGGGACCTACGGACGAGCAGTACTTC. Translating it yields CASSSLGRGPTDEQYF.

At least ten counts were recorded for this clonotype. The chain recombines TRBV28 with TRBJ2-2; perhaps TRBD2 as D (5 bases). Trimming shortened V by 2 bases and J by 4 bases, and 11 bases separated the two germline ends. Germline V lookup: CDR1 MDHEN, CDR2 SYDVKM. CDR3 size: 15 residues. The CDR3 reads CASSLPDYPTGELFF. The CDR3, as DNA: TGTGCCAGCAGTTTACCCGACTACCCCACCGGGGAGCTGTTTTTT.

This clonotype came up many times. CDR3 amino acids: CATSDPGEGTEAFF. Written as DNA, the CDR3 is TGTGCCACCAGTGACCCGGGGGAAGGTACTGAAGCTTTCTTT. This rearrangement joins TRBV24-1 to TRBJ1-1, with D possibly TRBD1 on 5 matching bases. In germline, CDR1 is KGHDR, CDR2 SFDVKD. This CDR3 has 14 amino acids. Trimming stripped 4 bases from V and 5 bases from J, with 13 bases between.

This clonotype has only a few counts. J is TRBJ2-7 and V is TRBV3-1, with D hard to call. V was pared by 3 bases and J by 0 bases, with 12 bases between. This CDR3 has 15 amino acids. CDR1 is LGHDT, CDR2 YNNKEL, per germline (reference sequence). CDR3 region: CASSQNHLGSYEQYF. The CDR3 bases are TGTGCCAGCAGCCAGAACCACCTCGGCTCCTACGAGCAGTACTTC.

Many counts were recorded for this clonotype. J is TRBJ2-5 and V is TRBV12-3 or TRBV12-4, with a tentative D call TRBD2 (7 bases). There are 14 residues in the CDR3. V lost 2 bases, J lost 4 bases, and 11 bases lay in between. CDR3 protein: CASSLRGGGETQYF. The CDR3 DNA is TGTGCCAGCAGTTTACGAGGGGGGGGAGAGACCCAGTACTTC.

Concerning this clonotype itself: Here the CDR3 omits its conserved ending phenylalanine or tryptophan, so a read error is the likely source. This chain connects TRBV12-3 or TRBV12-4 to TRBJ2-5; 9 bases fit TRBD2. This CDR3 is built from 15 residues. V lost 4 bases and J lost 4; bases outside the gene matches: 7. CDR3 coding DNA: TGTGCCAGCAGTTGGGGACTAGCTCAAGGAGAGACCCAGTACCTC. Protein product: CASSWGLAQGETQYL.